The 30 T cell receptor beta chains below come from one sample, sequenced in a study of beta chain features in type 1 diabetes. Since all of the isolated RNA was reverse transcribed, expressed TCRB transcripts were what got sequenced. Clones were sequenced by immunoSEQ multiplex PCR, and TCRdb holds only the in-frame ones, with some missing. This table has approximately 200,000 clones, over 9.5% appearing once. The sequenced sample was naive CD4+ T cells from blood. All receptors derive from a woman aged 18-30 years in good health.

This clone was seen a few times. The chain has TRBV30 and TRBJ2-7, with 9 bases that match TRBD2. Germline trimming cut 8 bases from V and 3 bases from J; bases unmatched to any gene: 11. Germline lookup yields CDR1 GTSNPN and CDR2 SVGIG (reference sequence). The CDR3 spans 14 residues. CDR3: CARGQKTSGYEQYF. As DNA, the CDR3 is TGTGCCCGGGGACAGAAGACTAGCGGCTACGAGCAGTACTTC.

This clone was seen more than once but under ten times. The chain employs TRBV5-1 and TRBJ2-5; 14 nucleotides line up with TRBD2. The germline V gene encodes CDR1 SGHRS and CDR2 YFSETQ. The CDR3 runs to 16 residues. V lost 3 bases and J lost 5; bases outside the gene matches: 6. The CDR3 loop is CASSSGLAGAGETQYF. The CDR3 DNA sequence: TGCGCCAGCAGCTCGGGACTAGCGGGAGCGGGTGAGACCCAGTACTTC.

In its sample, this clone was seen a few times. The chain employs TRBV5-6 and TRBJ1-2; a possible D gene is TRBD1 (6 bases). The CDR3 runs to 14 residues. In germline, CDR1 is SGHDT, CDR2 YYEEEE. The V end lost 5 bases, the J end lost 3 bases, and 14 bases lay between the germline ends. CDR3 nucleotides: TGTGCCAGCAGGTCCGACAGGACTTACTATGGCTACACCTTC. Protein sequence: CASRSDRTYYGYTF.

This clone was observed a handful of times. Other DNA sequences in the same sample also yield this CDR3. The chain is built from TRBV6-1 and TRBJ1-2; D is uncertain. The germline V and J ends were trimmed by 3 bases and 5 bases, with 4 bases remaining between them. The CDR3 is made up of 11 amino acids. Germline lookup yields CDR1 MNHNS and CDR2 SASEGT. The CDR3 nucleotides are TGTGCCAGCAGTGACCGTTATGGCTACACCTTC. Protein: CASSDRYGYTF.

This clone was counted between two and nine times. CDR3 in amino acids: CASSFDSLAITDTQYF. The CDR3 nucleotides are TGTGCCAGCAGCTTCGACTCACTAGCGATTACAGATACGCAGTATTTT. The genes are TRBV5-4 and TRBJ2-3; 7 positions match TRBD2. The V and J ends lost 2 bases and 3 bases, in that order; junction bases with no gene match: 9. Germline lookup yields CDR1 SGHNT and CDR2 YYREEE (reference sequence). The CDR3 loop spans 16 amino acids.

This clone occurred a few times. The rearrangement joins TRBV11-2 to TRBJ1-2; D is possibly TRBD1 (5 bases). CDR1 and CDR2 (germline): SGHAT, FQNNGV. The CDR3 contains 14 residues. V lost 5 bases to trimming and J lost 7 bases, with 17 bases between them. CDR3 region: CASSEAAGRGGYTF. The CDR3 nucleotides are TGTGCCAGCAGCGAGGCGGCAGGGAGGGGTGGCTACACCTTC.

This clone showed up just a few times. J is TRBJ2-2 and V is TRBV10-2; a weak D match, TRBD1 (6 bases). V lost 6 bases and J lost 0, with 8 bases in between. Germline-derived CDR1 and CDR2 are WSHSY and SAAADI. The CDR3 length is 14 residues. The CDR3 bases are TGCGCCAGCAGCGGACAGTCGAACACCGGGGAGCTGTTTTTT. Amino acid sequence: CASSGQSNTGELFF.

The V gene is TRBV30, the J gene TRBJ1-5, with a weak D call TRBD1 (6 bases). The CDR3 sequence is 14 residues long. Trimming took 2 bases from V and 0 from J, leaving 8 bases between them. The germline V gene encodes CDR1 GTSNPN and CDR2 SVGIG (reference sequence). The chain's CDR3 is CAWSRQVSNQPQHF. CDR3 DNA: TGTGCCTGGAGTCGACAGGTTAGCAATCAGCCCCAGCATTTT.

In this sample, this clone turned up a few times. The chain has TRBV7-9 and TRBJ2-1; 10 bases agree with TRBD2. The trim removed 5 bases at V and 12 bases at J, leaving 25 bases unmatched. The CDR3 extends over 19 amino acids. Germline V gene lookup returns CDR1 SEHNR and CDR2 FQNEAQ (reference sequence). Here the CDR3 DNA reads TGTGCCAGCAGCCTTTATAGCTTACATTCCTCCAGACTAGCGGGCGGGCAGTTCTTC. The encoded protein is CASSLYSLHSSRLAGGQFF. The whole variable domain, filled in from reference TRBV7-9 and TRBJ2-1, reads DTGVSQNPRHKITKRGQNVTFRCDPISEHNRLYWYRQTLGQGPEFLTYFQNEAQLEKSRLLSDRFSAERPKGSFSTLEIQRTEQGDSAMYLCASSLYSLHSSRLAGGQFFGPGTRLTVL.

The CDR3 protein is CASSLSSVGAGTIYF. The CDR3, as DNA: TGTGCCAGCAGCTTAAGTTCAGTGGGGGCTGGCACCATATATTTT. This rearrangement joins TRBV7-8 to TRBJ1-3, with D possibly being TRBD1 (6 bases). V lost 2 bases to trimming and J lost 9 bases, with 17 bases between them. CDR1 SGHVS and CDR2 FQNEAQ come from the germline V gene. The CDR3 contains 15 residues.

The sample holds a few counts of this clone. The CDR3 loop is CAISAPLAGGNEQFF. CDR3 coding DNA: TGTGCCATCAGTGCCCCCCTAGCGGGAGGCAATGAGCAGTTCTTC. V usage is TRBV10-3 and J usage is TRBJ2-1, with 11 bases that match TRBD2. Germline values: CDR1 ENHRY, CDR2 SYGVKD. The CDR3 has 15 residues. V shed 4 bases and J 6 bases; nucleotides not matched to a gene: 5.

This clone was seen only a few times. V usage is TRBV28 and J usage is TRBJ1-1, with D unclear. Trimming left V 10 bases short and J 4 bases short, with 13 bases between. The CDR3 runs to 12 residues. Looked up from germline, CDR1 is MDHEN and CDR2 is SYDVKM. This CDR3 reads CAITTRSTEAFF. CDR3 bases: TGTGCCATAACGACCCGGAGCACTGAAGCTTTCTTT.

Many counts were recorded for this clone. The rearrangement joins TRBV4-2 to TRBJ2-4, with D tentatively TRBD1 (6 bases). The CDR3 spans 16 residues. Germline assignment: CDR1 LGHNA and CDR2 YNFKEQ. The V end lost 1 base, the J end lost 5 bases, and 15 bases lay between the germline ends. The CDR3 DNA is TGTGCCAGCAGCCAAGCTACAGGGCATCGCGAAAACATTCAGTACTTC. Translated, it gives CASSQATGHRENIQYF.

The CDR3 here is CASSRTGAGGYTF. The CDR3 bases are TGTGCCAGCAGCCGGACAGGGGCGGGCGGCTACACCTTC. V usage is TRBV7-2 and J usage is TRBJ1-2, with 9 bases fitting TRBD1. CDR1 and CDR2 (germline): SGHTA, FQGNSA. The CDR3 loop spans 13 amino acids. V lost 5 bases and J lost 8; bases outside the gene matches: 6.

This clone was counted at least ten times. The CDR3: CATSTSGRVYNEQFF. The CDR3 DNA follows: TGTGCCACCAGCACTAGCGGGAGGGTATACAATGAGCAGTTCTTC. This rearrangement joins TRBV15 to TRBJ2-1; 12 bases are a match to TRBD2. The ends lost 4 bases at V and 4 bases at J; junction bases unmatched: 2. CDR1 and CDR2 from the germline V gene are LNHNV and YYDKDF (reference sequence). The CDR3 contains 15 residues.

CDR3 in DNA: TGTGCCAGCAGTTACGGCAGGGACTATTCACCCCTCCACTTT. This translates into CASSYGRDYSPLHF. The chain uses TRBV6-5 and TRBJ1-6; TRBD1 is a possible D gene (5 bases). Germline CDR1 and CDR2: MNHEY and SVGAGI. The CDR3 extends over 14 amino acids. V was pared by 2 bases and J by 8 bases, with 10 bases between.

The chain joins TRBV5-1 to TRBJ2-7; D is perhaps TRBD2 (5 bases). Between the trimmed V and J ends, which lost 0 bases and 6 bases, there was a span of 13 bases. Germline loops: CDR1 SGHRS, CDR2 YFSETQ. The CDR3 has 14 residues. CDR3 coding DNA: TGCGCCAGCAGCTTGGCGGGCGGAGAGGGCGAGCAGTACTTC. Residues: CASSLAGGEGEQYF.

The J gene is TRBJ1-5, the V gene TRBV7-2; 10 bases are a match to TRBD1. Germline CDR1 SGHTA, CDR2 FQGNSA. The CDR3 runs 14 residues. J lost 4 bases, V lost 4 bases, and 1 base had no gene match. This CDR3 is CASSWTGGNQPQHF. DNA of the CDR3: TGTGCCAGCAGCTGGACAGGGGGGAATCAGCCCCAGCATTTT.

In its sample, this clone was seen a few times. This chain connects TRBV27 to TRBJ2-1, with D maybe TRBD2 (6 bases). Looked up from germline, CDR1 is MNHEY and CDR2 is SMNVEV (reference sequence). The CDR3 extends over 15 amino acids. With 3 bases removed from V and 5 bases from J, the gap between germline ends came to 14 bases. CDR3 region: CASSFRGRRNNEQFF. For the CDR3, the DNA is TGTGCCAGCAGTTTTCGGGGGAGGAGGAACAATGAGCAGTTCTTC.

This chain joins TRBV5-1 and TRBJ1-6; a possible D gene is TRBD1 (6 bases). Looked up from germline, CDR1 is SGHRS and CDR2 is YFSETQ. This CDR3 has 15 residues. V gave up 2 bases and J gave up 7 bases, with 13 bases separating them. The CDR3 DNA reads TGCGCCAGCAGCTTACAGGGTTTAGTCAATTCACCCCTCCACTTT. Translation: CASSLQGLVNSPLHF.

The rearrangement uses TRBV2 and TRBJ2-7; no clear D gene. The V gene lost 6 bases and the J gene lost 7 bases, with 10 bases spanning the gap. CDR1 is SNHLY, CDR2 FYNNEI, per germline. The CDR3 runs to 11 residues. The CDR3 loop is CASRSSWEQYF. In DNA, the CDR3 is TGTGCCAGCAGAAGCTCCTGGGAGCAGTACTTC. Full variable domain (missing parts from reference TRBV2 and TRBJ2-7): EPEVTQTPSHQVTQMGQEVILRCVPISNHLYFYWYRQILGQKVEFLVSFYNNEISEKSEIFDDQFSVERPDGSNFTLKIRSTKLEDSAMYFCASRSSWEQYFGPGTRLTVT.

The rearrangement links TRBV27 to TRBJ2-3; the D is unclear. V dropped 2 bases and J dropped 1 base, with 10 bases sitting between them. The V gene's germline CDR1 is MNHEY and CDR2 SMNVEV (reference sequence). The CDR3 covers 15 residues. CDR3 sequence: CASSLIGSGTDTQYF. The CDR3 DNA sequence: TGTGCCAGCAGTTTAATTGGTTCGGGCACAGATACGCAGTATTTT.

There are a few counts of this clone. The chain couples TRBV28 to TRBJ1-4; D is unresolved. Germline CDR1 reads MDHEN; CDR2 reads SYDVKM. Deletions cut 7 bases from V and 9 bases from J, with 18 bases between. This CDR3 region has 14 residues. The CDR3 loop reads CASTNSGGGKKLFF. In nucleotides, the CDR3 is TGTGCCAGCACAAATTCTGGAGGAGGGAAAAAACTGTTTTTT.

The V and J genes are TRBV7-9 and TRBJ1-1; D uncertain. This CDR3 contains 15 residues. Per the germline V gene, CDR1 is SEHNR and CDR2 is FQNEAQ (reference sequence). Trimming pared 6 bases from V and 3 bases from J, leaving 17 bases between. CDR3 region: CASSLLRSEDTEAFF. In nucleotides, the CDR3 is TGTGCCAGCAGTTTGCTAAGGTCGGAGGACACTGAAGCTTTCTTT.

This clone was seen a few times. The V and J genes are TRBV4-1 and TRBJ2-7, with 12 positions matching TRBD1. The germline gives CDR1 MGHRA, CDR2 YSYEKL. The ends lost 4 bases at V and 5 bases at J; junction bases unmatched: 12. The CDR3 runs 17 residues. The CDR3 protein is CASSPWDRGRVRNEQYF. DNA for the CDR3: TGCGCCAGCAGCCCATGGGACAGGGGGCGAGTAAGGAACGAGCAGTACTTC.

The chain uses TRBV5-1 and TRBJ2-3; 9 positions agree with TRBD2. The CDR3 extends over 18 amino acids. Losses at the gene ends were 0 bases for V and 3 bases for J; bases not matched to a gene: 11. Germline V CDR1 and CDR2: SGHRS, YFSETQ. The chain's CDR3 is CASSLVLAGRLATDTQYF. CDR3 in DNA: TGCGCCAGCAGCTTGGTGCTAGCGGGACGACTTGCGACAGATACGCAGTATTTT.

V is TRBV5-6 and J is TRBJ2-5; TRBD2 matches at 7 bases. The CDR3 has 15 residues. Germline CDR1 SGHDT, CDR2 YYEEEE. The junction had 9 bases not matched to a gene; V was cut back by 4 bases and J by 3 bases. The CDR3 sequence: CASSATGGLKETQYF. The CDR3 DNA reads as TGTGCCAGCAGCGCGACGGGGGGACTAAAAGAGACCCAGTACTTC.

This clone has more than one count but fewer than ten. The chain employs TRBV4-1 and TRBJ2-5, with TRBD1 identical over 7 bases. The CDR3 has 14 amino acids. The germline V gene has CDR1 MGHRA and CDR2 YSYEKL. The V and J ends lost 4 bases and 5 bases, in that order; junction bases with no gene match: 7. CDR3 nucleotides: TGCGCCAGCAGCCTTCCCGGGACAGCTGAGACCCAGTACTTC. Translated: CASSLPGTAETQYF.

This clone was recorded a few times. This rearrangement joins TRBV29-1 to TRBJ1-1; D unclear. Trimming stripped 7 bases from V and 7 bases from J, with 13 bases between. The germline gives CDR1 SQVTM, CDR2 ANQGSEA. This CDR3 has 11 amino acids. The DNA of the CDR3 is TGCAGCGGACATGTAGGTTTTGAAGCTTTCTTT. Translating it yields CSGHVGFEAFF.

This clone has just a few counts. The V and J genes are TRBV11-2 and TRBJ2-3; possible D gene TRBD1, 5 bases. Trimming left V 5 bases short and J 4 bases short, with 10 bases between. Germline assignment: CDR1 SGHAT and CDR2 FQNNGV. This CDR3 region has 13 residues. CDR3 sequence reads: CASSDLQADTQYF. CDR3 sequence (DNA): TGTGCCAGCAGCGATTTACAGGCAGATACGCAGTATTTT. Combining the CDR3 with reference TRBV11-2 and TRBJ2-3 gives the whole variable domain EAGVAQSPRYKIIEKRQSVAFWCNPISGHATLYWYQQILGQGPKLLIQFQNNGVVDDSQLPKDRFSAERLKGVDSTLKIQPAKLEDSAVYLCASSDLQADTQYFGPGTRLTVL.